This entry concerns a single T cell receptor beta chain. The data were obtained in a study of PD-1 and CTLA-4 blockade in melanoma. TCRdb keeps only in-frame clones here, not all; method: immunoSEQ multiplex PCR. In the table there are 30,000 or so clones, approximately 90% of which are singletons. The ends were cut back, 3 bases at V and 3 bases at J, with 12 bases in the middle. Germline V gives CDR1 PRHDT, CDR2 FYEKMQ (reference sequence). The CDR3 has 15 residues. The J gene is TRBJ1-5, the V gene TRBV13; D perhaps matches TRBD1 (5 bases). This clonotype was obtained from a human donor with melanoma. The specimen was CD8+ T cells from peripheral blood, collected from a patient given anti-PD-1 treatment. For the CDR3, the DNA is TGTGCCAGCAGCTTCCGGGACGGCTACAATCAGCCCCAGCATTTT. Translated: CASSFRDGYNQPQHF.